This T cell receptor beta chain was recovered during a study of T cells after yellow fever vaccination. Notes on the study in general: In post-booster samples, most primary-vaccination clones reappeared (under 98% CD4, 75% to 90% CD8). The CD4 and CD8 compartments had a small share of their clonotypes in common.

This clonotype was counted a few times. The antigen is not known. CDR3 length equals 13 residues. Germline loops: CDR1 SGHVS, CDR2 FNYEAQ. Deletions cut 5 bases from V and 5 bases from J, with 11 bases between. 5'RACE template switching produced TCR cDNA carrying a universal primer site and UMIs. TCRdb re-derived calls from the 5' RACE reads in MiXCR, one entry per CDR3 protein. This repertoire shows 300,000 to 400,000 distinct CDR3 sequences, roughly 8% found once; its top ten account for around 17%. The TCR sequence derives from a man younger than 35 who received the YFV17D yellow fever vaccine. The V gene is TRBV7-6, the J gene TRBJ2-3, with D unclear. Specimen: PBMCs, collected approximately 47 days after the first yellow fever vaccination. CDR3 residues: CASSPRHGDTQYF. DNA for the CDR3: TGTGCCAGCAGCCCACGACACGGAGATACGCAGTATTTT. The full variable domain, with the rest looked up from reference TRBV7-6 and TRBJ2-3, is GAGVSQSPRYKVTKRGQDVALRCDPISGHVSLYWYRQALGQGPEFLTYFNYEAQQDKSGLPNDRFSAERPEGSISTLTIQRTEQRDSAMYRCASSPRHGDTQYFGPGTRLTVL.